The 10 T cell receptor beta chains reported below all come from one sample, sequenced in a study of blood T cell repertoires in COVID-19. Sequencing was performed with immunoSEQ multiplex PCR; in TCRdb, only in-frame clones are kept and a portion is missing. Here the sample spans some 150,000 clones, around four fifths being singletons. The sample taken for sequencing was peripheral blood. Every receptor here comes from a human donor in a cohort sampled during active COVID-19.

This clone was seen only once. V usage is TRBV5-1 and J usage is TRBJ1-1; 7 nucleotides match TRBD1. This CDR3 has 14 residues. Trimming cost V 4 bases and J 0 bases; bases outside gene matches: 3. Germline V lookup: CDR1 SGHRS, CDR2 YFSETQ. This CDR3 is CASSRTGMNTEAFF. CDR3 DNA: TGCGCCAGCAGCAGGACAGGCATGAACACTGAAGCTTTCTTT.

CDR3 sequence reads: CASSPRGSGAGEQYF. The CDR3 nucleotides are TGTGCCAGCAGCCCCCGGGGTAGCGGGGCTGGTGAGCAGTACTTC. V and J are TRBV9 and TRBJ2-7; 8 nucleotides line up with TRBD2. Trimming took 4 bases from V and 7 from J; bases not matched to a gene: 13. This CDR3 is built from 15 residues. CDR1 is SGDLS and CDR2 is YYNGEE in the germline V gene.

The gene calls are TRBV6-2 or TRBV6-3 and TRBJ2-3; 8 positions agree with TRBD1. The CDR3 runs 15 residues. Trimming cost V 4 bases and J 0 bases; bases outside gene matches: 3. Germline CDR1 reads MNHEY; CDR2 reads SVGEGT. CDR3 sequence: CASSSRTGSTDTQYF. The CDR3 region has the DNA TGTGCCAGCAGTTCCAGGACAGGGAGCACAGATACGCAGTATTTT.

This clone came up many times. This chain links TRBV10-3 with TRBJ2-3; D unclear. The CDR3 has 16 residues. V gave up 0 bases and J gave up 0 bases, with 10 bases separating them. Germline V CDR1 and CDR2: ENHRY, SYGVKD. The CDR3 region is CAISESRPASTDTQYF. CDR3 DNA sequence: TGTGCCATCAGTGAGTCGAGGCCAGCTAGCACAGATACGCAGTATTTT.

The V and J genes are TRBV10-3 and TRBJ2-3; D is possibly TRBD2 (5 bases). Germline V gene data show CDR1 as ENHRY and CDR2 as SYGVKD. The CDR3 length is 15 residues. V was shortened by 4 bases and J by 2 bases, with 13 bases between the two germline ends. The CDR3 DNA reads TGTGCCATCAGTGTGGGTAGCGAGCCCACAGATACGCAGTATTTT. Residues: CAISVGSEPTDTQYF.

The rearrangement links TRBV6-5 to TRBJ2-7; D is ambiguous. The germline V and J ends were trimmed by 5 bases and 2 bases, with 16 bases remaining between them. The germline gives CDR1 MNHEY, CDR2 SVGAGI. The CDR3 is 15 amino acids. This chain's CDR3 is CASSTLPGGAYEQYV. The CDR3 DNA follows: TGTGCCAGCAGTACACTACCGGGTGGAGCCTACGAGCAGTACGTC.

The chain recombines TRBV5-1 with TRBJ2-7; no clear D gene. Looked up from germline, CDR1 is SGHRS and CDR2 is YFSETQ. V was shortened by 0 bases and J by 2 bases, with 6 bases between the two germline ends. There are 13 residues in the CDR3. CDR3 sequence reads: CASSLGPAYEQYF. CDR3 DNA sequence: TGCGCCAGCAGCTTGGGGCCAGCCTACGAGCAGTACTTC.

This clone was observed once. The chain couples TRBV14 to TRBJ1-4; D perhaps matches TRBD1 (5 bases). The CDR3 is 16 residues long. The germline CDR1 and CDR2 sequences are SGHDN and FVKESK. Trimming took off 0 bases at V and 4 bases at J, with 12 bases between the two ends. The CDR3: CASSQDGPTVNEKLFF. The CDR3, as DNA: TGTGCCAGCAGCCAAGATGGTCCGACAGTTAATGAAAAACTGTTTTTT.

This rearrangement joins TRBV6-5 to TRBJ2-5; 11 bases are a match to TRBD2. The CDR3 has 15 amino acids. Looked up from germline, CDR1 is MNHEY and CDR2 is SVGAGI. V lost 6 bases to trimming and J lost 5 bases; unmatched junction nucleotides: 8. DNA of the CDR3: TGTGCCAGCAGCTCTACTAGCGGGAGCCTGGAGACCCAGTACTTC. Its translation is CASSSTSGSLETQYF.

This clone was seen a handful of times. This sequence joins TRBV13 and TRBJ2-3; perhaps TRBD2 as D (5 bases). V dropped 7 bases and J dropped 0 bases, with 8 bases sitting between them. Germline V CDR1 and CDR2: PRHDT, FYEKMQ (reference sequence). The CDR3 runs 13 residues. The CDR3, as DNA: TGTGCCAGCACTCGGGATAGCACAGATACGCAGTATTTT. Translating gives CASTRDSTDTQYF. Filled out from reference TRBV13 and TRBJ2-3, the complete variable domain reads AAGVIQSPRHLIKEKRETATLKCYPIPRHDTVYWYQQGPGQDPQFLISFYEKMQSDKGSIPDRFSAQQFSDYHSELNMSSLELGDSALYFCASTRDSTDTQYFGPGTRLTVL.